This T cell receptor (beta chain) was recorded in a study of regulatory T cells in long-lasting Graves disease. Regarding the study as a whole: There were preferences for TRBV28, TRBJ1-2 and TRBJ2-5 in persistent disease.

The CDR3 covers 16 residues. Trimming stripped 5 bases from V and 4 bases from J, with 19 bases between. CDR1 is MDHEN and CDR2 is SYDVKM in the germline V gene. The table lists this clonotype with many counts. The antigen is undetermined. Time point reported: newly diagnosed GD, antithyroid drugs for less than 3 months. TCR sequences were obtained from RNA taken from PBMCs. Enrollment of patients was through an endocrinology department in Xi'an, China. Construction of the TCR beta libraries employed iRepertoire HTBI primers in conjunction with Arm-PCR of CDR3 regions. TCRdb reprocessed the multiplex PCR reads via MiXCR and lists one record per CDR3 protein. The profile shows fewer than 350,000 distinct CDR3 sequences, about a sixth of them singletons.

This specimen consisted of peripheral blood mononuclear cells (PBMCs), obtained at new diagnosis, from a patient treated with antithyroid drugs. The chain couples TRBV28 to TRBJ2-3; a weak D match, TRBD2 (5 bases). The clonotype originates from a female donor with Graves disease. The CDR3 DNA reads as TGTGCCAGCAGTCTGAATCCCAGGACTGATTCAGATACGCAGTATTTT. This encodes CASSLNPRTDSDTQYF.